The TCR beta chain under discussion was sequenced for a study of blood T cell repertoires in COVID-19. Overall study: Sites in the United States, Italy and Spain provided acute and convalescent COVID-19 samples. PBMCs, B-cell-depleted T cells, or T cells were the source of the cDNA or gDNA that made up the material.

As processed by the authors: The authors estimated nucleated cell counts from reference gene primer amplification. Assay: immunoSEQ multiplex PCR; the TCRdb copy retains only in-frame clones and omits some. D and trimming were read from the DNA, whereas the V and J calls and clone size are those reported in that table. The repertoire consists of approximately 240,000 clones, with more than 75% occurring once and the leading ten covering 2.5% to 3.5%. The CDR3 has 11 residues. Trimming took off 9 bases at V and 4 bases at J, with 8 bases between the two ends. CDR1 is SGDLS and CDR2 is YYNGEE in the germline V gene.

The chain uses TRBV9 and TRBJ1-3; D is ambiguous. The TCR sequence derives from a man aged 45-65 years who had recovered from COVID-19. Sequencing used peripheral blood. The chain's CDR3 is CATRRGNTIYF. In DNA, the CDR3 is TGTGCCACCCGCAGGGGAAACACCATATATTTT. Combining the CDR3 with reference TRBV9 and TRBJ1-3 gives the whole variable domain DSGVTQTPKHLITATGQRVTLRCSPRSGDLSVYWYQQSLDQGLQFLIQYYNGEERAKGNILERFSAQQFPDLHSELNLSSLELGDSALYFCATRRGNTIYFGEGSWLTVV.